This TCR beta chain was documented in a study of T cell repertoires in ileal Crohn's disease. Study background: Every patient was operated on for stricturing (roughly 60%) or penetrating (roughly 39%) complications.

Time point noted: proximal margin of the surgical specimen (macroscopically non-inflamed). Only in-frame clones appear in the TCRdb table, and some are missing; sequencing was by immunoSEQ multiplex PCR. The sample records about 4,100 clones, over 55% being singletons. The CDR3 is 15 residues long. V lost 2 bases, J lost 9 bases, and 14 bases lay in between. Per the germline V gene, CDR1 is SEHNR and CDR2 is FQNEAQ (reference sequence). Sample: ileal tissue. V usage is TRBV7-9 and J usage is TRBJ1-6, with unresolved D. The receptor was isolated from an adult with Crohn's disease. CDR3: CASSLIEIWGSPLHF. CDR3 nucleotide sequence: TGTGCCAGCAGCTTAATAGAGATATGGGGTTCACCCCTCCACTTT.